Sequencing of this T cell receptor beta chain was carried out in a study of T cell responses to AZD1222 COVID-19 vaccine (dated by TCRdb to the early 2020s). With respect to the entire study: AZD1222 recipients whose second dose came at about 4 weeks and those whose second dose came at about 12 weeks were combined into one group, since spike-specific TCR depth and breadth did not differ between the two schedules. TCR sequencing covered some 250 trial participants: 207 given two doses of AZD1222 and some 25 given two doses of MenACWY control vaccine. Trial participants were enrolled by age into subgroups of 18-55, 56-69 and 70-plus years, and around 150, 29 and 61 TCR-sequenced participants, respectively, were included in these subgroups.

What the work shows at the level of the full study, not this receptor alone: The whole spike protein was spanned by vaccine-associated CD4 TCRs, and dominant responses were seen in regions 160-218 and 743-854. Spike-specific TCR breadth and depth rose significantly after two AZD1222 doses compared with day 0 and with MenACWY recipients. Participants were mostly white British and included more females than males, and it was suggested by the authors that clonal diversity may have been underestimated. Because no day 14 peak-response samples were available, repertoires were characterized only after the peak T cell response. Reportedly, close to half of the unique spike-specific TCRs recognized epitopes lying outside the regions that are mutated in the B.1.351 and B.1.1.7 variants. In the small 56-69-year group, the increase in depth fell short of significance, most likely because of low power. Only five to seven AZD1222 recipients were SARS-CoV-2 seropositive at baseline, limiting conclusions about previously exposed vaccinees.

On this clone itself: Its recognized antigen is unknown. The sample holds no much larger clone one base away, and base qualities are not on file.

The sample's time point label is to be understood as: baseline before first vaccination. Samples from vaccinated people were obtained from the UK trials COV001 and COV002, which included a single-blind randomized controlled phase 2/3 trial of AZD1222 (ChAdOx1 nCoV-19) in healthy adults. Trial participant PBMC samples were collected at day 0 and day 28 after the second dose for TCRbeta chain sequencing. The CDR3 regions of human TCRbeta chains were subjected to immunosequencing. Per the source publication's procedure: TCRs in the repertoires were matched against a reference library of SARS-CoV-2-specific TCRs that had been generated with the MIRA antigen-specificity platform. Breadth meant the fraction of unique TCRs that were SARS-CoV-2-associated, whereas depth meant the fraction of total T cells that were SARS-CoV-2-associated. Using the MIRA data, every spike-specific TCR was mapped to the spike region that the TCR reacted to and assigned to either a CD4 or a CD8 class. Log10-transformed breadth and depth values were compared by one-way ANOVA with Sidak's multiple comparisons tests. TCRdb holds this immuneACCESS table with in-frame rearrangements only. Some clones are missing; in checked studies, unresolved V genes explain under half, and the rest has no known cause. The V and J calls and the clone size are those of that table, but D and trimming were determined from the DNA. Recorded for this sample are 55,000 to 85,000 clones; 84% of them occurred a single time. The ten top clones hold about 10% of the sample.

The TCR originated in an adult in good health. Sample: peripheral blood, taken on day 0 of AZD1222 vaccination.

The CDR3 loop reads CASSGTGTGGYSPLHF. The nucleotide sequence reads as follows: TGTGCCAGTAGTGGTACCGGGACAGGGGGTTATTCACCCCTCCACTTT. This chain joins TRBV19 to TRBJ1-6, with TRBD1 matching 11 junction bases. Via the germline V gene (reference sequence), CDR1 is LNHDA and CDR2 SQIVND. Measured from the cysteine to the phenylalanine, the CDR3 is 16 residues long. Of the read, only the CDR3 DNA is kept; its 48 bases are in frame from base 1. The V end gives up 5 bases and the J end 8 bases, leaving 8 bases in the junction not matched to a gene.